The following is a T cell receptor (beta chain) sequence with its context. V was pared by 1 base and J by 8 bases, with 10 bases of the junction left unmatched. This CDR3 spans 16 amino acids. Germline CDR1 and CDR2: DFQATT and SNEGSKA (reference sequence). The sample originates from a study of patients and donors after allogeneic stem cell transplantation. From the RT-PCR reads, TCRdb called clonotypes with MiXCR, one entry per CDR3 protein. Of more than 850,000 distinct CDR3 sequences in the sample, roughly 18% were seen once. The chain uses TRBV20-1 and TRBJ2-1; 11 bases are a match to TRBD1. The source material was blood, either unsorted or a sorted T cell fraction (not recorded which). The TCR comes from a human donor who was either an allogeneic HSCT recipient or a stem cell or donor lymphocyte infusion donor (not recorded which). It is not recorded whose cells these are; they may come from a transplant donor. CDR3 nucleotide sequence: TGCAGTGCTAGAGCACCGCCGGGACAGGGGGTCTATGAGCAGTTCTTC. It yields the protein CSARAPPGQGVYEQFF.